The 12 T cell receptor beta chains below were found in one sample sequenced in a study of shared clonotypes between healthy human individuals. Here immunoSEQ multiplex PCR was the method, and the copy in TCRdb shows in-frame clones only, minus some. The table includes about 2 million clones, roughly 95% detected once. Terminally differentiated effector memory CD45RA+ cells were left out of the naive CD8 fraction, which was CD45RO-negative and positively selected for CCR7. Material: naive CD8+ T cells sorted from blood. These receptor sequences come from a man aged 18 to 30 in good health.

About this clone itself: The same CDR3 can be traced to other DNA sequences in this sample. Here the CDR3 reads CASSQVAGLSYEQYF. For the CDR3, the DNA is TGCGCCAGCAGCCAAGTAGCGGGTTTATCTTACGAGCAGTACTTC. V is TRBV4-1 and J is TRBJ2-7; 7 bases are a match to TRBD2. Germline V CDR1 and CDR2: MGHRA, YSYEKL. V was pared by 1 base and J by 4 bases, with 7 bases of the junction left unmatched. The CDR3 spans 15 residues.

CDR3 in amino acids: CASSQSIMGTEAFF. The CDR3 DNA follows: TGTGCCAGCAGCCAATCAATCATGGGCACTGAAGCTTTCTTT. The rearrangement joins TRBV16 to TRBJ1-1; D remains ambiguous. The CDR3 totals 14 residues. V lost 0 bases to trimming and J lost 4 bases, with 9 bases between them. From germline, CDR1 is KGHSY and CDR2 FQNENV.

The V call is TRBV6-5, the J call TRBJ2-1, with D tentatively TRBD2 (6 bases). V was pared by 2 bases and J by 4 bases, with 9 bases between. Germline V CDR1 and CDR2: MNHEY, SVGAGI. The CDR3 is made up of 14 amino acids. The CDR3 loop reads CASSYPGAYNEQFF. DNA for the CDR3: TGTGCCAGCAGTTACCCGGGAGCTTACAATGAGCAGTTCTTC.

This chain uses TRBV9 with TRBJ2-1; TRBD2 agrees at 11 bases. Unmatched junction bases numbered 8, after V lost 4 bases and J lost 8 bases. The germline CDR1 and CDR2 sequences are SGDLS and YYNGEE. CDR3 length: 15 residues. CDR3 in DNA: TGTGCCAGCAGCTATAGCGGGGGGGCCTTCGATGAGCAGTTCTTC. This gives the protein CASSYSGGAFDEQFF.

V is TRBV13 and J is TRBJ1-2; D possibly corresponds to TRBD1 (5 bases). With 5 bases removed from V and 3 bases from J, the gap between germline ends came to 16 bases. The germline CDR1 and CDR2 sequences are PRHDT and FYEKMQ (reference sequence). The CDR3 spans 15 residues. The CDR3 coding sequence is TGTGCCAGCAGCCCTCAGGGCGTCACTCACTATGGCTACACCTTC. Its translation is CASSPQGVTHYGYTF.

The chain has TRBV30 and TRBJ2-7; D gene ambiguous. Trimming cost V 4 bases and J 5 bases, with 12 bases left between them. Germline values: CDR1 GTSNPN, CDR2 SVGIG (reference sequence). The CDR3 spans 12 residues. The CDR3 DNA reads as TGTGCCTGGAACGCAGCGACGAACGAGCAGTACTTC. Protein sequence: CAWNAATNEQYF.

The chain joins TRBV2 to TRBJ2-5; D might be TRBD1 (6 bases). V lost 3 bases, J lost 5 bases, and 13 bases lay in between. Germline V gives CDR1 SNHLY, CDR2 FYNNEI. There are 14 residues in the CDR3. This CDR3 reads CASSDETGLETQYF. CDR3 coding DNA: TGTGCCAGCAGTGATGAGACAGGCCTGGAGACCCAGTACTTC.

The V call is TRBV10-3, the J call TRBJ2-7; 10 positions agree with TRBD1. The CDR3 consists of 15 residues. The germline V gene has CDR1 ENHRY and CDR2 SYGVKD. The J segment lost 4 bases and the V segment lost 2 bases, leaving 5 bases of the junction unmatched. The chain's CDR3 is CAISERDRGRYEQYF. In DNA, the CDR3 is TGTGCCATCAGTGAGAGGGACAGGGGTAGGTACGAGCAGTACTTC.

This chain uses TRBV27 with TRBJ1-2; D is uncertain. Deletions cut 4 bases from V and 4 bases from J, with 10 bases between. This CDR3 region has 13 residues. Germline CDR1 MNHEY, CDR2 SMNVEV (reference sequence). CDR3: CASSSGYSYGYTF. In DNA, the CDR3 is TGTGCCAGCAGTTCCGGATACAGCTATGGCTACACCTTC.

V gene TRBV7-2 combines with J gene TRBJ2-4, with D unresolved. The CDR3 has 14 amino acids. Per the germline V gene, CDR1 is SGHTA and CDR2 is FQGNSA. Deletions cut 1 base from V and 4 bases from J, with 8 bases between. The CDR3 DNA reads TGTGCCAGCAGCTTAGACCTGGGGAAAAACATTCAGTACTTC. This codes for CASSLDLGKNIQYF.

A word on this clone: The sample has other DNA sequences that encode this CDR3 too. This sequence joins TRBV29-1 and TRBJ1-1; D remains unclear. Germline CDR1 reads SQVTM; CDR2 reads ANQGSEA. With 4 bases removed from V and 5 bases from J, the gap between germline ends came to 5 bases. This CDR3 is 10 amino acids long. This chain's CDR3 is CSVGGTEAFF. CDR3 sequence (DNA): TGCAGCGTTGGGGGAACTGAAGCTTTCTTT. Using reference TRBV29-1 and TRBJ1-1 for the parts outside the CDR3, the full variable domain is SAVISQKPSRDICQRGTSLTIQCQVDSQVTMMFWYRQQPGQSLTLIATANQGSEATYESGFVIDKFPISRPNLTFSTLTVSNMSPEDSSIYLCSVGGTEAFFGQGTRLTVV.

CDR3 in DNA: TGTGCCAGCAGCTTAGCCGGGACACCGCCGTGGGAGCAGTACTTC. Amino acid sequence: CASSLAGTPPWEQYF. The J gene is TRBJ2-7, the V gene TRBV13; TRBD1 is a possible D gene (6 bases). The length of the CDR3 is 15 residues. Between the trimmed V and J ends, which lost 1 base and 7 bases, there was a span of 17 bases. Germline CDR1 is PRHDT and CDR2 is FYEKMQ (reference sequence).